Here is one T cell receptor beta chain with its context. This clonotype has a count of ten or more. There is no known antigen for this receptor. Nothing much larger sits one base from this clone, and base qualities are not available. Ophthalmopathy patients had moderately to severely active disease, Clinical Activity Score of at least 3, NOSPECS grade of at least 4, and duration under 3 months. Exclusion was applied to patients with uncontrolled infections, other autoimmune diseases, pregnancy or lactation. Diagnoses were established on the basis of clinical symptoms, serum thyroxine and TRAb, thyroid ultrasound, and orbital computed tomography. PBMCs were isolated from more than 8 ml of fresh peripheral blood by Ficoll-Paque density gradient centrifugation. Total RNA was extracted using Trizol reagent, and RNA quality was assessed on an Agilent 2100 Bioanalyzer. The sample is drawn from a study of T cells in Graves' hyperthyroidism and ophthalmopathy (dated 2019 in TCRdb). For the study in its entirety: Peripheral blood was sampled at the time of initial diagnosis, prior to any treatment. To identify distinguishing TCR V-J signatures, a discovery cohort of about a hundred patients was used, comprising 43 with Graves' ophthalmopathy and 57 with stable Graves' hyperthyroidism. Whether ophthalmopathy could be predicted prospectively was tested in an independent validation cohort made up of under 20 hyperthyroidism patients plus 17 patients who later progressed to ophthalmopathy. The 95 to 100 discovery patients were randomly divided into training and test sets at a 7:3 ratio. In roughly six Graves' hyperthyroidism patients, the study also compared T-cell repertoires from thyroid tissue with T-cell repertoires from blood. Following sampling, methimazole starting at 30 mg daily was given to hyperthyroidism patients, and high-dose intravenous methylprednisolone was given to ophthalmopathy patients. The paper reports TCR Vbeta CDR3 sequencing of over 120 peripheral blood samples: around 45 ophthalmopathy, fewer than 80 hyperthyroidism and about 17 progressor patients. The study at large found these results: Most expanded thyroid clonotypes (frequency above 0.001) were also found in blood, which suggests that blood repertoires may mirror thyroid immune responses. Sample size was not statistically predetermined, and blinding of investigators to group allocation was not performed. Ophthalmopathy was separated from stable hyperthyroidism by a 13 V-J signature model, with 87.88% sensitivity and 81% to 82% specificity obtained in cross-validation and 80%/75% obtained in testing. During validation, the model predicted progression to ophthalmopathy a median of approximately six months ahead of onset, with roughly 65% sensitivity and 72% to 80% specificity.

Inclusive of the bounding cysteine and phenylalanine, the CDR3 is 13 residues long. Only the CDR3 DNA is retained, 39 bases long and in frame from the first base. Via the germline V gene, CDR1 is KGHSH and CDR2 LQKENI. The junction shows trimming of 5 bases on V and 4 bases on J, plus 11 bases between the germline ends. Amplification of TCR beta CDR3 regions was carried out from RNA transcripts. The first round of RT-PCR for the TCR CDR3 was performed with the HTBI primer set and the Qiagen OneStep RT-PCR kit. Libraries were constructed in a second round of multiplex PCR, after which size selection and purification were carried out. The libraries were sequenced on an Illumina HiSeq2000 using paired-end 100 bp reads. On the study's bioinformatics: SOAPnuke was used to process the raw data, throwing out any read that contained adapters or uncalled bases, had a mean Phred below 15, or lacked an exact constant-primer or identifier match. High-quality paired reads were merged with COPE v1.2.5, and unique nucleotide sequences were defined as clonotypes. Clonotypes were aligned to IMGT TRBV, TRBD and TRBJ reference segments using MiTCR v1.1. The analysis was restricted to V-J combinations with a frequency above 0.0001, which together covered about 99% of the repertoires. The TCS score was defined as F50 (clonal expansion) divided by E x V (chaos), with BLOSUM62-based TCRdist calculated between CDR3 peptides within each V-J. Welch's t-statistics and random forest reduced several hundred V-J features to 10 to 15, which were used in a naive Bayes classifier (R e1071). The similarity between thyroid and blood repertoires was quantified using the Morisita-Horn index. The raw public data were reprocessed by TCRdb itself: fastp quality trimming at Q25, MiXCR clonotype calling, in-frame beta chains only. Each entry is one CDR3 protein sequence, shown with its most common DNA and genes. These V and J calls derive from TCRdb rather than the authors' analysis. The sample includes more than 500,000 distinct CDR3 sequences, with roughly 14% observed a single time. About 4% of the sample is taken by the ten largest.

This sequence uses TRBV18 and TRBJ1-2; the D gene is perhaps TRBD1, on 6 matching bases. This receptor was identified in a woman aged 40 to 55 with Graves' ophthalmopathy. Source material: blood. The CDR3 sequence is CASSSGTIYGYTF. The DNA sequence is TGTGCCAGCTCATCCGGGACAATCTATGGCTACACCTTC.